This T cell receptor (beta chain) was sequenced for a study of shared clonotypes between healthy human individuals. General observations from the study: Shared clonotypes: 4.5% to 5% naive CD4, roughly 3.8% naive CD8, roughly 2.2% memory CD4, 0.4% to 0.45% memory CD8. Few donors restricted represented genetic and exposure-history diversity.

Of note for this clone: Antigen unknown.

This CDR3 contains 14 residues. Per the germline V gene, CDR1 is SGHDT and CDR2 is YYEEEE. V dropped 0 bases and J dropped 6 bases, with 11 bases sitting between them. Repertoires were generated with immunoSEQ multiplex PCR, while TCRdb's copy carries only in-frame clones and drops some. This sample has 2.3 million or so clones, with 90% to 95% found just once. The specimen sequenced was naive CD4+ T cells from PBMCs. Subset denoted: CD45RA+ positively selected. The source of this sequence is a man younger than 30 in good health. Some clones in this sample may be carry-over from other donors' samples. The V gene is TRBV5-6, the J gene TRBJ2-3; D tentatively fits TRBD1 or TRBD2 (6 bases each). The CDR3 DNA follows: TGTGCCAGCAGCTTGGATATGGGGGGCGATACGCAGTATTTT. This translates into CASSLDMGGDTQYF.